This TCR beta chain is from a study of technical replicates of blood from a few donors. This clone has just one count. Trimming at V came to 5 bases and at J to 6 bases, leaving 4 bases not matched to a gene. The CDR3 extends over 13 amino acids. Germline V gene data show CDR1 as SGHRS and CDR2 as YFSETQ. Libraries were prepared by immunoSEQ multiplex PCR; TCRdb keeps only in-frame clonotypes and omits some of them. Of about 85,000 clones in the sample, roughly 94% are singletons; the top ten hold roughly 0.25%. The clonotype was recovered from a human donor in good health. The rearrangement links TRBV5-1 to TRBJ2-1; 8 nucleotides align to TRBD1. Sequenced input: T cells isolated from PBMCs. CDR3 sequence: CASRPTGGNEQFF. The DNA of the CDR3 is TGCGCCAGCAGACCCACAGGGGGCAATGAGCAGTTCTTC.